This T cell receptor (beta chain) emerged from a study of CD8 T cells in ankylosing spondylitis (dated by TCRdb to 2015 to 2018). Regarding the complete study: The study profiled T cell receptor beta repertoires in healthy donors and ankylosing spondylitis patients to find disease-linked TCR variants. The full study cohort comprised about 23 ankylosing spondylitis patients and approximately 100 healthy donors. Peripheral blood samples were taken, and synovial fluid was additionally collected from ankylosing spondylitis patients. The research as a whole found: Blood from ankylosing spondylitis patients appeared to be characterized by a TCR beta motif made up of fewer than ten highly homologous amino acid variants. The disease-linked clones showed a CD8+ phenotype and occurred at relatively low frequencies in peripheral blood. The disease-linked clones were reported to be significantly enriched in matched synovial fluid samples from ankylosing spondylitis patients. Some of the motif variants had been reported before in the synovial fluid and blood of reactive arthritis patients, a finding that suggests common disease-initiation mechanisms.

The instrument was an Illumina HiSeq 2500. TCR beta libraries were prepared by quantitative 5'-RACE with molecular barcodes. Processing in the source paper ran as follows. A new computational method based on a probabilistic model of VDJ rearrangement was used to identify disease-linked TCR variants. The public reads were run again by TCRdb, first through fastp at Q25 and then through MiXCR, and only productive beta chains were kept. CDR3 protein sequences are deduplicated, and each keeps its most common genes and DNA. Here the V and J calls rest on TCRdb's processing, not on the authors' analysis. The sample yields 450,000 to 550,000 distinct CDR3 sequences; approximately 5% were counted once. The top ten hold roughly 3.2% of the sample. The CDR3 contains 21 residues, cysteine and phenylalanine counted. Only the CDR3 DNA is retained, 63 bases long and in frame from the first base. Here V drops 0 bases and J drops 0 bases, and the junction holds 11 bases not matched to any gene. As encoded in the germline V gene, CDR1 is SGHRS while CDR2 is YFSETQ.

In its sample, this clonotype was seen many times. Its antigen is still unknown. Base qualities are not recorded, but no much larger clone differs from it by a single base. This TCR was sampled from a male donor with ankylosing spondylitis. The sequence joins TRBV5-1 to TRBJ2-2, and TRBD2 aligns with 13 junction nucleotides. The source material was blood, either unsorted or a sorted T cell fraction (not recorded which). The DNA is TGCGCCAGCAGCTTGGGACTAGCGGGGGGCCCCACATACGCGAACACCGGGGAGCTGTTTTTT. Its amino acids are CASSLGLAGGPTYANTGELFF.